Below are 7 T cell receptor beta chains sequenced from a single sample in a study of identical twins (dated by TCRdb to about 2016). The library was prepared using 5' RACE. Reads for this sample came from an Illumina HiSeq 2000. TCRdb's own reprocessing of the public reads used fastp at Q25 and MiXCR and kept productive beta chains. A single entry per CDR3 protein holds the most common genes and DNA from its merged rows. This sample lists more than 400,000 distinct CDR3 sequences; 12% to 15% were detected once. The top ten hold 0.44% of the sample. These data were likewise used in another study, on yellow fever vaccine responses in identical twins.

Source material: CD4+ T cells sorted from blood. The receptors were gathered from a woman aged 18-35 years in good health.

There are a few counts of this clonotype. The V call is TRBV20-1, the J call TRBJ2-5; 12 bases match TRBD2. The CDR3 is made up of 15 amino acids. With V trimmed by 5 bases and J by 7 bases, 11 bases remained unmatched. The germline V gene encodes CDR1 DFQATT and CDR2 SNEGSKA (reference sequence). The CDR3 DNA reads as TGCAGTGCTTCCAGGACTAGCGGGAAGGACGGGACCCAGTACTTC. Its protein product is CSASRTSGKDGTQYF.

The table lists this clonotype with a few counts. The chain combines TRBV7-2 with TRBJ2-1, with D hard to call. Germline V CDR1 and CDR2: SGHTA, FQGNSA. The CDR3 runs to 13 residues. Between the trimmed V and J ends, which lost 5 bases and 6 bases, there was a span of 11 bases. The CDR3 DNA reads as TGTGCCAGCAGCCCAAGAACCCTCAATGAGCAGTTCTTC. Translating gives CASSPRTLNEQFF. The variable domain in full, with the rest retrieved from reference TRBV7-2 and TRBJ2-1, is GAGVSQSPSNKVTEKGKDVELRCDPISGHTALYWYRQSLGQGLEFLIYFQGNSAPDKSGLPSDRFSAERTGGSVSTLTIQRTQQEDSAVYLCASSPRTLNEQFFGPGTRLTVL.

This clonotype was recorded at least ten times. The chain uses TRBV5-1 and TRBJ2-2; D remains unclear. Between the trimmed V and J ends, which lost 4 bases and 0 bases, there was a span of 16 bases. Germline assignment: CDR1 SGHRS and CDR2 YFSETQ. There are 17 residues in the CDR3. This CDR3 is CASSIKTYGPNTGELFF. CDR3 DNA sequence: TGCGCCAGCAGCATAAAGACGTATGGTCCGAACACCGGGGAGCTGTTTTTT.

This clonotype was picked up a small number of times. The chain is built from TRBV4-1 and TRBJ2-1; 7 bases map to TRBD2. This CDR3 region has 13 residues. From germline, CDR1 is MGHRA and CDR2 YSYEKL. The V and J ends lost 1 base and 7 bases, in that order; junction bases with no gene match: 1. CDR3 protein: CASSQASGNEQFF. The DNA of the CDR3 is TGCGCCAGCAGCCAAGCTAGCGGAAATGAGCAGTTCTTC.

V usage is TRBV3-1 and J usage is TRBJ2-7; D unresolved. Germline V gives CDR1 LGHDT, CDR2 YNNKEL (reference sequence). V was shortened by 1 base and J by 4 bases, with 2 bases between the two germline ends. This CDR3 has 11 residues. In DNA form, the CDR3 reads TGTGCCAGCAGCCAAGTATACGAGCAGTACGTC. Translated, it gives CASSQVYEQYV.

This clonotype was found a few times. V and J are TRBV4-1 and TRBJ2-7; D is undetermined. The V end was cut by 4 bases, the J end by 3 bases, with 16 bases between. The germline CDR1 and CDR2 sequences are MGHRA and YSYEKL. The CDR3 sequence is 15 residues long. CDR3: CASSRDTQPFYEQYF. The DNA of the CDR3 is TGCGCCAGCAGCCGCGATACCCAACCATTCTACGAGCAGTACTTC.

This clonotype occurred a few times. This chain uses TRBV29-1 with TRBJ2-7, with D tentatively TRBD1 (5 bases). Trimming pared 1 base from V and 5 bases from J, leaving 15 bases between. There are 14 residues in the CDR3. CDR1 is SQVTM, CDR2 ANQGSEA, per germline. CDR3 sequence reads: CSVEAVQGIHEQYF. For the CDR3, the DNA is TGCAGCGTTGAAGCAGTGCAGGGTATCCACGAGCAGTACTTC.